This T cell receptor (beta chain) derives from a study of radiation and T cells in renal cell carcinoma (dated by TCRdb to the early 2020s). A note on the overall study: The samples were drawn from a clinical trial, where primary renal cell carcinomas were treated with 15 Gy of stereotactic body radiation therapy and then removed by nephrectomy 4 weeks afterward. TCR beta sequencing covered some 55 samples in total, comprising around 26 tumors and roughly 27 peripheral blood samples. A total of 4,016,671 unique CDR3 nucleotide sequences, encoding 2,658,974 unique CDR3 amino acid sequences, were found across all 50 or so samples. Study-level results and caveats: Tracking of blood repertoire dynamics stopped at approximately 4 weeks after treatment, with no follow-up past that point. Because pretreatment tumor biopsies were not available, the study could not determine whether clonotypes were already present within the tumor at baseline. Because the trial had a single-armed design, the trial could not examine how radiation dose or scheduling affected the TCR repertoire. An increase in top tumor clonotypes in blood was observed from baseline to 2 weeks post-radiation, followed by contraction by 4 weeks, which was taken to suggest transient expansion of tumor-resident clones.

This clone was seen just once. What antigen it recognizes has not been identified. Base qualities were left out, and no much larger clone turns up one base away. The immunoSEQ kit was used, according to the manufacturer's recommendations, to generate TCR beta libraries from genomic DNA. To prepare the libraries, a first multiplex PCR with proprietary primers was run, followed by a second PCR that added unique barcodes, and a bead cleanup was done after each round. A kit-provided positive control reaction and a negative control reaction were included in every sample batch. The final libraries were assessed on an Agilent 4200 TapeStation D1000 ScreenTape, pooled by volume, and quantified by qPCR. Sequencing was performed on an Illumina NextSeq500 with a MidOutput 150-cycle cartridge, and 156 Read1 and 15 Index1 cycles were run with kit custom primers. The pooled library was loaded at around 1.1 pM with approximately 20% PhiX control spiked in. Regarding the original processing steps: Vendor-processed data were analyzed in R, with a clonotype defined as all T cells sharing the same CDR3 nucleotide sequence. In the clone abundance analyses, frequencies were normalized to the 10,000 most abundant clones in each sample. Public T cell clones, which averaged fewer than five per sample, were excluded before analysis. A difference in abundance of at least 32-fold between compartments was used to define tumor-enriched and baseline blood-enriched clonotypes. A beta-binomial differential abundance model was used to identify clonotypes that were expanded or contracted between blood time points. The Baroni-Urbani and Buser coefficient was used to measure tumor-blood repertoire similarity, and groups were compared with two-tailed Wilcoxon tests in R. As stored in TCRdb, this immuneACCESS dataset retains in-frame rearrangements with V and J assigned. A fraction of the clones does not appear; measured against another copy, unresolved V genes explain less than half of the discrepancy, and the remainder lacks a known reason. V and J calls and clone size come straight from that table; D and trimming were deduced from the DNA. A total of about 47,000 clones appear in this sample, 80% of them only once. Less than 30% of the sample rests with the top ten.

CDR1 and CDR2 (SGHNT, YYREEE) derive from the germline V gene (reference sequence). V sheds 0 bases and J sheds 2 bases, leaving 3 bases between their ends. The CDR3 measures 13 amino acids from cysteine to phenylalanine. Only CDR3 DNA is held: 39 bases, read in frame from base 1. The sample's time point, from its label and the paper: blood 2 weeks post-SBRT. What this sample's treatment or condition label stands for: 15 Gy SBRT to primary tumor, nephrectomy 4 weeks later. Serial peripheral blood from radiation-treated patients was sampled at baseline, 2 weeks and 4 weeks after SBRT to track tumor-enriched clonotypes. Renal cell carcinoma with clear cell pathology was present in all patients. The QIAamp DNA Blood Mini Kit (Qiagen) was used to prepare genomic DNA for TCR sequencing. Only samples passing all quality control checks were included in the analyses.

The chain joins TRBV5-4 to TRBJ2-1; a confident D gene designation cannot be given. Source: blood, taken from a patient whose treatment included radiotherapy and nephrectomy. The sequence derives from a woman aged 70 to 79 with renal cell carcinoma. For the CDR3, the sequence is CASSLGTYNEQFF. The nucleotide sequence reads as follows: TGTGCCAGCAGCTTGGGCACCTACAATGAGCAGTTCTTC.